This T cell receptor beta chain was recovered during a study of blood T cells in healthy people across ages. The CDR3 extends over 14 amino acids. With 6 bases clipped from V and 4 bases from J, the junction kept 7 bases outside the gene matches. Looked up from germline, CDR1 is SQVTM and CDR2 is ANQGSEA. A sample-barcoded 5' primer and a J-beta primer mix were used in a second PCR of roughly 6 to 11 cycles. Each CDR3 protein is one row after TCRdb ran MiXCR on the 5' RACE reads. The sample consists of some 760,000 distinct CDR3 sequences, around 25% of them appearing once. Another study also made use of these data, one on T cells of mothers and their children.

Sequencing was done on a sample of blood. This clonotype originated in a boy aged 5-17 years in good health. The chain carries TRBV29-1 and TRBJ2-3; TRBD1 agrees at 10 bases. DNA for the CDR3: TGCAGCGTAACCGGGACAGGGGTGGCAGATACGCAGTATTTT. This gives the protein CSVTGTGVADTQYF.